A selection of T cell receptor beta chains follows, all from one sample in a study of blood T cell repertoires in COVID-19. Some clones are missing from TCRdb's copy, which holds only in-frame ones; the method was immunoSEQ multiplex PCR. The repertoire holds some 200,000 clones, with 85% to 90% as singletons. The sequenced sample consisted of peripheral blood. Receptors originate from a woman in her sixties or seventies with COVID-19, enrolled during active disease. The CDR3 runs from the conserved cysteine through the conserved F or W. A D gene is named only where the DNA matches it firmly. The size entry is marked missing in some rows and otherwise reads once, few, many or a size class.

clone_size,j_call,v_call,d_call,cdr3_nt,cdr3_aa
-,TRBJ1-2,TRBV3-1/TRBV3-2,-,TGTGCCAGCAGCCTCGAGCAGGGCCGGCTGAGCTATGGCTACACCTTC,CASSLEQGRLSYGYTF
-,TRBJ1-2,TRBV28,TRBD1,TGTGCCAGCAGAACAGGGGGCCAAGGGGACTATGGCTACACCTTC,CASRTGGQGDYGYTF
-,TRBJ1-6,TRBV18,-,TGTGCCAGCTCACCAACCCGCACGGGAGATAATTCACCCCTCCACTTT,CASSPTRTGDNSPLHF
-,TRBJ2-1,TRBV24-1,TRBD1,TGTGCCACCAGTGATTCCCGGGACAGGGGTTGGAATGAGCAGTTCTTC,CATSDSRDRGWNEQFF
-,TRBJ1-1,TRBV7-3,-,TGTGCCAGCCGGGTCGTGGCAGCCCGGAAGATGAACACTGAAGCTTTCTTT,CASRVVAARKMNTEAFF
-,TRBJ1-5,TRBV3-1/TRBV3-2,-,TGTGCCAGCAGCCAGTATAGCAATCAGCCCCAGCATTTT,CASSQYSNQPQHF
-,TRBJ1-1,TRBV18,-,TGTGCCAGCTCACCGAGGGGAGGGGCAGGGAACACTGAAGCTTTCTTT,CASSPRGGAGNTEAFF
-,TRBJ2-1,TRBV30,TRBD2,TGTGCCTGGAGTACTGGGGAGGGGTACCATGAGCAGTTCTTC,CAWSTGEGYHEQFF
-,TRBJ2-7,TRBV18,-,TGTGCCAGCTCCCAATACGGGGGTGGGGAGCAGTACTTC,CASSQYGGGEQYF
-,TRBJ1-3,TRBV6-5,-,TGTGCCAGCAGTTATAACAGGCCGAACTCTGGAAACACCATATATTTT,CASSYNRPNSGNTIYF
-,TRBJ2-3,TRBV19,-,TGTGCCAGTAGTGGGTCTCAAGCGCCAGATACGCAGTATTTT,CASSGSQAPDTQYF
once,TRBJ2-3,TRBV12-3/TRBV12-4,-,TGTGCCAGCAGAGGACAGAGCACAGATACGCAGTATTTT,CASRGQSTDTQYF
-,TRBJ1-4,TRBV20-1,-,TGCAGTGCTAGTGCCGTCGAAAAACTGTTTTTT,CSASAVEKLFF
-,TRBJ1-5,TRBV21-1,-,TGTGCCAGCAGCAAAAGGCGGCAGGGGGACCAGCCCCAGCATTTT,CASSKRRQGDQPQHF
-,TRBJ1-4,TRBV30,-,TGTGCCTGGAGTTCTCCAGGGCTCAGTGAAAAACTGTTTTTT,CAWSSPGLSEKLFF
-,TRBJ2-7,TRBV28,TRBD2,TGTGCCAGCGCAAGACTAGCCGAGGACTACTACGAGCAGTACTTC,CASARLAEDYYEQYF
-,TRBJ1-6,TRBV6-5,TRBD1,TGTGCCAGCAGCCTTACCGGGACAGGGAACTCACCCCTCCACTTT,CASSLTGTGNSPLHF
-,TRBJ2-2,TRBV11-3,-,TGTGCCAGCAGCTTGAGCGGGGAGCTGTTTTTT,CASSLSGELFF
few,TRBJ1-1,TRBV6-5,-,TGTGCCAGCAGTCTGGAGAGTAGCACTGAAGCTTTCTTT,CASSLESSTEAFF
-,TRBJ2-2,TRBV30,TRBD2,TGTGCCTGTAAACTAGCGGGAGTGTTCGGGGAGCTGTTTTTT,CACKLAGVFGELFF
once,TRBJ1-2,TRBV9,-,TGTGCCAGCAGCGACAGCTTCTCAAACTATGGCTACACCTTC,CASSDSFSNYGYTF
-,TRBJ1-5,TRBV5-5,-,TGTGCCAGCACATCATCCCAGGGTGCTAGCAATCAGCCCCAGCATTTT,CASTSSQGASNQPQHF
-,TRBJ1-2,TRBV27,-,TGTGCCAGCAGTTTATCAGGCGGGGTTAACTATGGCTACACCTTC,CASSLSGGVNYGYTF
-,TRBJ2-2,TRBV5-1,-,TGCGCCAGCAGCCCGGGCGAGGGAGTCAACACCGGGGAGCTGTTTTTT,CASSPGEGVNTGELFF
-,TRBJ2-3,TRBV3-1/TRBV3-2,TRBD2,TGTGCCAGCAGCCAAGATGAGGGAGTAGCGGGAGATACGCAGTATTTT,CASSQDEGVAGDTQYF
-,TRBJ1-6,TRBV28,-,TGTGCCAGCTGGCGGGACGGGAATTCACCCCTCCACTTT,CASWRDGNSPLHF
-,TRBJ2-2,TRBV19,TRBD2,TGTGCCAGTAGTCTTACTAGCGGGAGCAACACCGGGGAGCTGTTTTTT,CASSLTSGSNTGELFF
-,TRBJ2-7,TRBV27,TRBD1,TGTGCCAGCAGTTTGCGTCCGGGACAGGGTATATTCTACGAGCAGTACTTC,CASSLRPGQGIFYEQYF
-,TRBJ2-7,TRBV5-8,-,TGTGCCAGCAGCTTGGGTGAATCGGTTTTCGGCGAGCAGTACTTC,CASSLGESVFGEQYF
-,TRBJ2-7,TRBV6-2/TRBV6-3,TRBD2,TGTGCCAGCAGCCCGACTAGCGGGCGATACGAGCAGTACTTC,CASSPTSGRYEQYF
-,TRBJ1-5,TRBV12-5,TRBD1,TGTGCTAGTGGCCTAACAGGGGCTAATCAGCCCCAGCATTTT,CASGLTGANQPQHF
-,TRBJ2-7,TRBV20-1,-,TGCAGTGCTAGTGGCCTAGTCTACGAGCAGTACTTC,CSASGLVYEQYF
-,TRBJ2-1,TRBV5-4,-,TGTGCCAGCAGCTTGGATTTACAGAGCAATGAGCAGTTCTTC,CASSLDLQSNEQFF
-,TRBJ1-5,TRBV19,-,TGTGCCAGTAAGCCCGGGACAAGGGACCCTAGCAATCAGCCCCAGCATTTT,CASKPGTRDPSNQPQHF
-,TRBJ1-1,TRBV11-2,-,TGTGCCAGCAGCTTTGTGCTTAGAGACACTGAAGCTTTCTTT,CASSFVLRDTEAFF